The 21 T cell receptor beta chains listed next were all sequenced from one sample in a study of OX40 agonist ivuxolimab in advanced cancers. Repertoires were generated with immunoSEQ multiplex PCR, while TCRdb's copy carries only in-frame clones and drops some. The repertoire holds tens of thousands of clones, with around 83% as singletons. This sample comprised CD4+ or CD8+ T cells sorted from blood, obtained in a trial of the OX40 agonist ivuxolimab. The receptor source for this set is an adult with an advanced solid tumor such as melanoma, head and neck, liver or kidney cancer.

The chain couples TRBV13 to TRBJ1-1, with TRBD1 as a possible D gene (6 bases). Looked up from germline, CDR1 is PRHDT and CDR2 is FYEKMQ (reference sequence). The V and J ends lost 5 bases and 0 bases respectively, with 10 bases between them. This CDR3 is 14 amino acids long. The CDR3 loop reads CASSPGTLNTEAFF. The CDR3 DNA is TGTGCCAGCAGCCCTGGGACACTGAACACTGAAGCTTTCTTT.

J is TRBJ1-4 and V is TRBV27; D remains unclear. CDR3 length: 14 amino acids. Germline lookup yields CDR1 MNHEY and CDR2 SMNVEV (reference sequence). V lost 6 bases and J lost 0, with 8 bases in between. The CDR3 DNA is TGTGCCAGCAGGGGAGTTGCAACTAATGAAAAACTGTTTTTT. Encoded protein: CASRGVATNEKLFF.

V gene TRBV18 combines with J gene TRBJ2-1; D gene ambiguous. The CDR3 is 17 amino acids. Germline V gene sequence: CDR1 KGHSH, CDR2 LQKENI. V lost 1 base to trimming and J lost 4 bases, with 17 bases between them. In nucleotides, the CDR3 is TGTGCCAGCTCACCACGTTTGTCCGGACCCGGGTACAATGAGCAGTTCTTC. It codes for CASSPRLSGPGYNEQFF.

The rearrangement joins TRBV19 to TRBJ1-5, with 7 bases fitting TRBD1. CDR3 length equals 15 residues. Looked up from germline, CDR1 is LNHDA and CDR2 is SQIVND (reference sequence). The trim removed 6 bases at V and 4 bases at J, leaving 9 bases unmatched. CDR3 region: CASRDRQGLNQPQHF. As DNA, the CDR3 is TGTGCCAGTAGGGATAGACAGGGCTTGAATCAGCCCCAGCATTTT.

The V gene is TRBV2, the J gene TRBJ2-1; D not resolved. CDR1 and CDR2 from the germline V gene are SNHLY and FYNNEI. V was cut by 8 bases and J by 5 bases, with 16 bases left in between. There are 14 residues in the CDR3. The CDR3 nucleotides read TGTGCCAGCGGCCGGGCCCCGAACCACAATGAGCAGTTCTTC. Translating it yields CASGRAPNHNEQFF.

The chain links TRBV7-2 to TRBJ2-3, with 10 nucleotides matching TRBD1. The CDR3 covers 13 residues. V lost 5 bases, J lost 5 bases, and 1 base stayed unmatched. Germline V gives CDR1 SGHTA, CDR2 FQGNSA. The CDR3 bases are TGTGCCAGCAGCCGGGACAGGGGAGATACGCAGTATTTT. Its protein is CASSRDRGDTQYF.

The rearrangement joins TRBV6-6 to TRBJ2-7, with TRBD1 identical over 9 bases. This CDR3 region has 14 residues. CDR1 and CDR2 from the germline V gene are MNHNY and SVGAGI (reference sequence). Trimming took 6 bases from V and 3 from J; bases not matched to a gene: 6. In DNA, the CDR3 is TGTGCCAGCAGATCAACAGGGGGCGTCTACGAGCAGTACTTC. This sequence encodes CASRSTGGVYEQYF.

The chain links TRBV19 to TRBJ1-2, with D tentatively TRBD1 (6 bases). Per germline, CDR1 LNHDA and CDR2 SQIVND (reference sequence). The ends were cut back, 8 bases at V and 3 bases at J, with 16 bases in the middle. The CDR3 runs to 14 residues. CDR3 region: CASRIGPGDYGYTF. CDR3 DNA: TGTGCCAGTCGAATAGGGCCAGGGGACTATGGCTACACCTTC. Combining the CDR3 with reference TRBV19 and TRBJ1-2 gives the whole variable domain DGGITQSPKYLFRKEGQNVTLSCEQNLNHDAMYWYRQDPGQGLRLIYYSQIVNDFQKGDIAEGYSVSREKKESFPLTVTSAQKNPTAFYLCASRIGPGDYGYTFGSGTRLTVV.

This clone was seen only a few times. The V and J genes are TRBV6-1 and TRBJ1-6; 8 bases agree with TRBD1. Germline lookup yields CDR1 MNHNS and CDR2 SASEGT. J gave up 9 bases and V 10 bases, and 14 bases lay outside the gene matches. This CDR3 contains 15 residues. The CDR3 DNA is TGTGCCATACAGGCTGGGCAGGGGGCGGGTTCACCCCTCCACTTT. Translation: CAIQAGQGAGSPLHF.

V and J are TRBV20-1 and TRBJ1-1, with no clear D. The CDR3 is 11 residues long. Trimming stripped 6 bases from V and 1 base from J, with 6 bases between. Germline V gene data show CDR1 as DFQATT and CDR2 as SNEGSKA (reference sequence). The CDR3 DNA follows: TGCAGTGCCAGCAGGAACACTGAAGCTTTCTTT. This sequence encodes CSASRNTEAFF.

The chain links TRBV6-1 to TRBJ1-2, with TRBD1 as a possible D gene (5 bases). This CDR3 has 12 amino acids. Looked up from germline, CDR1 is MNHNS and CDR2 is SASEGT. V was shortened by 6 bases and J by 4 bases, with 9 bases between the two germline ends. DNA for the CDR3: TGTGCCAGCAGCTATGGGGGCTATGGCTACACCTTC. This gives the protein CASSYGGYGYTF.

The chain employs TRBV7-3 and TRBJ2-7; D remains ambiguous. Germline V CDR1 and CDR2: SGHTA, FQGTGA. With 2 bases removed from V and 3 bases from J, the gap between germline ends came to 14 bases. The CDR3 length is 15 residues. The CDR3 region is CASSLSPQPGYEQYF. The CDR3 coding sequence is TGTGCCAGCAGCTTATCCCCCCAACCAGGCTACGAGCAGTACTTC.

For the CDR3, the DNA is TGTGCCTGCGCGGGGAGAGAGACCCAGTACTTC. Encoded protein: CACAGRETQYF. The chain links TRBV30 to TRBJ2-5, with D possibly TRBD2 on 6 matching bases. This CDR3 spans 11 amino acids. Trimming took off 6 bases at V and 4 bases at J, with 9 bases between the two ends. Germline loops: CDR1 GTSNPN, CDR2 SVGIG (reference sequence).

This clone was recorded a few times. The CDR3 reads CASRETGANTIYF. The CDR3, as DNA: TGTGCCAGCAGGGAAACAGGGGCAAACACCATATATTTT. The J gene is TRBJ1-3, the V gene TRBV2; 7 bases align to TRBD1. Germline-derived CDR1 and CDR2 are SNHLY and FYNNEI. V dropped 6 bases and J dropped 6; count of bases not matched to a gene: 5. The CDR3 consists of 13 residues.

This clone was detected once. The chain is built from TRBV27 and TRBJ2-1, with TRBD1 identical over 11 bases. Germline CDR1 is MNHEY and CDR2 is SMNVEV (reference sequence). Germline trimming cut 3 bases from V and 9 bases from J; bases unmatched to any gene: 7. The CDR3 consists of 15 residues. In DNA form, the CDR3 reads TGTGCCAGCAGTTTCGGACAGGGGGCTTTAGGTGAGCAGTTCTTC. Translating it yields CASSFGQGALGEQFF.

The chain has TRBV5-1 and TRBJ1-2, with 12 bases identical to TRBD1. After removal of 4 bases from V and 3 bases from J, the junction contained 10 bases not matched to a gene. The CDR3 is 17 residues long. CDR1 and CDR2 (germline): SGHRS, YFSETQ. The DNA for the CDR3 is TGCGCCAGCAGCCGAGGGACAGGGGGCGGGATGGACTATGGCTACACCTTC. This gives the protein CASSRGTGGGMDYGYTF.

The V gene is TRBV7-9, the J gene TRBJ2-7; TRBD1 matches 11 bases. V lost 8 bases to trimming and J lost 6 bases; unmatched junction nucleotides: 12. The V gene's germline CDR1 is SEHNR and CDR2 FQNEAQ (reference sequence). This CDR3 is 15 amino acids long. CDR3 in amino acids: CASGIDVGQGGEQYF. The DNA of the CDR3 is TGTGCCAGCGGCATAGACGTGGGACAGGGGGGCGAGCAGTACTTC.

The chain carries TRBV7-9 and TRBJ2-7; possibly TRBD2 for D (5 bases). Germline V gene lookup returns CDR1 SEHNR and CDR2 FQNEAQ (reference sequence). The CDR3 covers 15 residues. V lost 5 bases, J lost 2 bases, and 16 bases lay in between. The chain's CDR3 is CASSKGPDSTYEQYF. The CDR3 coding sequence is TGTGCCAGCAGCAAGGGTCCGGACTCCACCTACGAGCAGTACTTC.

In regard to this clone: Other DNA sequences from this sample encode an identical CDR3 as well. The V and J genes are TRBV6-5 and TRBJ1-2, with D perhaps matching TRBD1 (6 bases). Germline CDR1 MNHEY, CDR2 SVGAGI. This CDR3 has 15 amino acids. Deletions cut 0 bases from V and 4 bases from J, with 12 bases between. The CDR3 DNA reads TGTGCCAGCAGTTACTCGGGACAAGGGGGCTATGGCTACACCTTC. Translating it yields CASSYSGQGGYGYTF.

The J gene is TRBJ2-7, the V gene TRBV7-3; D remains unclear. Trimming stripped 5 bases from V and 4 bases from J, with 12 bases between. This CDR3 contains 13 residues. Germline values: CDR1 SGHTA, CDR2 FQGTGA. The CDR3 DNA reads as TGTGCCAGCAGCCGATTGGACGGGTACGAGCAGTACTTC. This codes for CASSRLDGYEQYF.

This clone was counted only a few times. V usage is TRBV7-2 and J usage is TRBJ2-3; 10 bases agree with TRBD2. Unmatched junction bases numbered 1, after V lost 4 bases and J lost 3 bases. The CDR3 totals 14 residues. CDR1 and CDR2 (germline): SGHTA, FQGNSA. The CDR3 DNA reads TGTGCCAGCAGCTCTAGCGGGAGAACAGATACGCAGTATTTT. This gives the protein CASSSSGRTDTQYF.